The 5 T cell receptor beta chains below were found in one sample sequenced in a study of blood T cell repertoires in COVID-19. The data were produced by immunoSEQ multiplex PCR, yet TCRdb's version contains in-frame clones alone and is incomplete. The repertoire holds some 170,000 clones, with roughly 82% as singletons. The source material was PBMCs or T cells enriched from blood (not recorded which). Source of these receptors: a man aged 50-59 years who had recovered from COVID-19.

The CDR3 DNA is TGTGCCAGCAGCCTAGGGCTAGCGGGACGCACAGATACGCAGTATTTT. It translates to CASSLGLAGRTDTQYF. V is TRBV11-2 and J is TRBJ2-3; 9 positions agree with TRBD2. CDR1 is SGHAT and CDR2 is FQNNGV in the germline V gene. V lost 5 bases, J lost 1 base, and 7 bases stayed unmatched. CDR3 length: 16 amino acids. The full variable domain, rest sourced from reference TRBV11-2 and TRBJ2-3, is EAGVAQSPRYKIIEKRQSVAFWCNPISGHATLYWYQQILGQGPKLLIQFQNNGVVDDSQLPKDRFSAERLKGVDSTLKIQPAKLEDSAVYLCASSLGLAGRTDTQYFGPGTRLTVL.

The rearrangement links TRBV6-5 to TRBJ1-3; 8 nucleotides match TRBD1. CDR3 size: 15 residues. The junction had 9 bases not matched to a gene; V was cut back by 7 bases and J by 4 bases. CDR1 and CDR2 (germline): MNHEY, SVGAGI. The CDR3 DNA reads TGTGCCAGCAAAAGTCGACAGGGGAGGGGAAACACCATATATTTT. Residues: CASKSRQGRGNTIYF.

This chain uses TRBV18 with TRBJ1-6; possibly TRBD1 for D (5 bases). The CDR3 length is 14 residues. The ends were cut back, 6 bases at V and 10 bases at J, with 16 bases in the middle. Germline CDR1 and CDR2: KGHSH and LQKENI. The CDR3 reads CASSMGGVQSPLHF. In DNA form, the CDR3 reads TGTGCCAGCTCGATGGGGGGGGTTCAATCACCCCTCCACTTT. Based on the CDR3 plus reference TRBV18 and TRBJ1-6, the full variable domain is NAGVMQNPRHLVRRRGQEARLRCSPMKGHSHVYWYRQLPEEGLKFMVYLQKENIIDESGMPKERFSAEFPKEGPSILRIQQVVRGDSAAYFCASSMGGVQSPLHFGNGTRLTVT.

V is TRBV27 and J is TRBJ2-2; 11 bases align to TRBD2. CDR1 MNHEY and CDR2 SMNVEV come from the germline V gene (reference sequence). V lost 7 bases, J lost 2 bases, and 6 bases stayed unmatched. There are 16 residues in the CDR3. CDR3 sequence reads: CASKTSGGRNTGELFF. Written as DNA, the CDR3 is TGTGCCAGCAAAACTAGCGGGGGCCGTAACACCGGGGAGCTGTTTTTT.

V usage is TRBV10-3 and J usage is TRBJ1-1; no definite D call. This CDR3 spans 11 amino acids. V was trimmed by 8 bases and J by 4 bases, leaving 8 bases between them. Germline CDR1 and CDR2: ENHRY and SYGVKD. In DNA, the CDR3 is TGTGCCATCGGGAGAGGCACTGAAGCTTTCTTT. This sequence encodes CAIGRGTEAFF.